The subject of this entry is one T cell receptor (beta chain). Its antigen is currently unknown. The cDNA had a unique molecular identifier and a template-switch universal primer site. TCRdb analysed the 5' RACE reads with MiXCR anew, one entry per CDR3 protein. The table lists about 530,000 distinct CDR3 sequences, about 16% of them singletons. This sample stems from a study of identical twins. This CDR3 region has 12 residues. Trimming pared 3 bases from V and 6 bases from J, leaving 7 bases between. Germline values: CDR1 SGHRS, CDR2 YFSETQ. Study results and limitations: Carriage of fewer insertions was seen in abundant cord blood beta clonotypes, whereas memory repertoires showed none. Conclusions rested on cross-sectional statistics rather than following the same donors.

These same data were also listed under a study on yellow fever vaccine responses in identical twins. That paper notes: Among the twins, the vaccine T cell response reportedly seemed partly convergent and partly personalized.

The V and J genes are TRBV5-1 and TRBJ2-1; D unclear. Sequences were obtained from CD4+ T cells sorted from blood. The clonotype comes from a woman aged 18-30 years in good health. CDR3 nucleotides: TGCGCCAGCAGCTACACAGCCAATGAGCAGTTCTTC. Translation gives CASSYTANEQFF.